The following is a T cell receptor beta chain sequence with its context. Its antigen is undetermined. The sample comes from a study of cytomegalovirus exposure and HLA in healthy donors. Study-wide results and limits: In an earlier analysis, about 87% or about 30%: the productive usage of most TCR beta V segments.

Both 60 Vbeta primers and 13 Jbeta primers went into the PCR. The data were produced by immunoSEQ multiplex PCR, yet TCRdb's version contains in-frame clones alone and is incomplete. This sample yields approximately 140,000 clones, of which 77% are seen a single time; over 0.9% belongs to the top ten. The germline CDR1 and CDR2 sequences are SGHRS and YFSETQ. The V and J ends lost 2 bases and 6 bases respectively, with 11 bases between them. This CDR3 spans 14 amino acids. This chain uses TRBV5-1 with TRBJ1-4, with D maybe TRBD1 (6 bases). The sample consisted of PBMCs. The clonotype originates from a woman aged 55-69 years in good health and CMV-seronegative. The CDR3 spells CASSLGRGDEKLFF. CDR3 coding DNA: TGCGCCAGCAGCTTAGGCAGGGGAGATGAAAAACTGTTTTTT.